This T cell receptor (beta chain) appears in the sequencing data of a study of metastatic and nonmetastatic thyroid tumors. Turning to the study itself: Repertoires from malignant and benign thyroid patients were compared across blood and tumor or nodule tissue.

Thyroid surgery was preceded by no treatment in any patient. Turning to this clone: Its target is unknown.

Per the original data handling: Clinicopathological groups of papillary thyroid cancer showed CDR3 differences that were used to build a distant-metastasis classifier. TCRdb re-analyzed the PCR reads using MiXCR. The authors' filters were not applied to this entry. This table holds some 20,000 clones, roughly 24% found once. Study-level points and caveats: Malignant tumors reportedly showed significantly higher TCR beta diversity than benign nodules in both blood and tumor.

This CDR3 comprises 15 residues. Trimming removed 6 bases at V and 10 bases at J, with 26 bases between. CDR1 DFQATT and CDR2 SNEGSKA come from the germline V gene (reference sequence). The source material was tumor tissue. The receptor's source is a female donor with papillary thyroid cancer or a benign thyroid nodule (not recorded which). Some clones in this sample may be carry-over from other donors' samples. V usage is TRBV20-1 and J usage is TRBJ2-3, with D tentatively TRBD1 (6 bases). CDR3 bases: TGCAGTGCAAGTACCCAGGGGTCGGTTAGTGGAGCGCAGTATTTT. It yields the protein CSASTQGSVSGAQYF.